The sequence of this TCR beta chain was determined in a study of blood T cell repertoires in COVID-19. The study counted Cohort 3 donors as recovered given two negative PCRs, clearance, or symptom resolution. The CDR3 length is 14 residues. CDR1 and CDR2 (germline): SQVTM, ANQGSEA. The V and J ends lost 8 bases and 5 bases, in that order; junction bases with no gene match: 15. The protocol was immunoSEQ multiplex PCR, while the TCRdb copy is restricted to in-frame clones and leaves out a portion. The sample contains a few hundred thousand clones, approximately 89% of which appear only once. Sequenced: PBMCs or T cells enriched from blood (not recorded which). The J gene is TRBJ2-7, the V gene TRBV29-1; 7 nucleotides align to TRBD2. This sequence originates from a woman aged 55-69 years who had recovered from COVID-19. The CDR3 spells CSYNWGGEVDEQYF. The DNA for the CDR3 is TGCAGCTATAACTGGGGGGGGGAAGTCGACGAGCAGTACTTC.